One and the same sample provided the 2 T cell receptor beta chains below, sequenced in a study of blood T cell repertoires in COVID-19. Profiling relied on immunoSEQ multiplex PCR, and the TCRdb table lists in-frame clones only, not all of them. Among hundreds of thousands of clones listed, approximately 90% were seen once. The sample taken for sequencing was PBMCs or T cells enriched from blood (not recorded which). Receptors originate from a man aged 25-45 years who had recovered from COVID-19.

This clone has just a few counts. The chain carries TRBV2 and TRBJ1-5, with 7 bases identical to TRBD1. The CDR3 sequence is 14 residues long. CDR1 and CDR2 (germline): SNHLY, FYNNEI. V lost 7 bases to trimming and J lost 2 bases; unmatched junction nucleotides: 5. The CDR3 reads CASTPGGRNQPQHF. The CDR3 DNA is TGTGCCAGCACCCCAGGGGGGCGCAATCAGCCCCAGCATTTT.

The chain combines TRBV5-8 with TRBJ1-5; TRBD1 matches 9 bases. The V gene end was trimmed by 4 bases and the J gene end by 4 bases; junction bases not matched to a gene: 6. CDR1 is SGHTS and CDR2 is YDEGEE in the germline V gene. This CDR3 has 15 residues. The CDR3 region has the DNA TGTGCCAGCAGCGTTAGGACAGGGGCAAATCAGCCCCAGCATTTT. Translated, it gives CASSVRTGANQPQHF.